The source of this T cell receptor beta chain is a study of T-cell reconstitution after alpha-beta-depleted transplantation in children. CDR1 and CDR2 (germline): DFQATT, SNEGSKA (reference sequence). Trimming took 3 bases from V and 9 from J, leaving 13 bases between them. The CDR3 is 12 amino acids. This clonotype was recorded many times. Unique molecular identifiers were incorporated into the prepared TCRbeta library. Using its own MiXCR run on the PCR reads, TCRdb lists one record per CDR3 protein. The sample contains around 480,000 distinct CDR3 sequences, approximately 32% of which appear only once.

The origin of this receptor is a human donor who donated a stem cell graft to a child with aplastic anemia. The chain combines TRBV20-1 with TRBJ2-3; no clear D gene. The sequences come from PBMCs from the stem cell graft donor, collected from the stem cell graft. The DNA of the CDR3 is TGCAGTGCTAGGGAACACAGAGGAACGCAGTATTTT. As protein: CSAREHRGTQYF.